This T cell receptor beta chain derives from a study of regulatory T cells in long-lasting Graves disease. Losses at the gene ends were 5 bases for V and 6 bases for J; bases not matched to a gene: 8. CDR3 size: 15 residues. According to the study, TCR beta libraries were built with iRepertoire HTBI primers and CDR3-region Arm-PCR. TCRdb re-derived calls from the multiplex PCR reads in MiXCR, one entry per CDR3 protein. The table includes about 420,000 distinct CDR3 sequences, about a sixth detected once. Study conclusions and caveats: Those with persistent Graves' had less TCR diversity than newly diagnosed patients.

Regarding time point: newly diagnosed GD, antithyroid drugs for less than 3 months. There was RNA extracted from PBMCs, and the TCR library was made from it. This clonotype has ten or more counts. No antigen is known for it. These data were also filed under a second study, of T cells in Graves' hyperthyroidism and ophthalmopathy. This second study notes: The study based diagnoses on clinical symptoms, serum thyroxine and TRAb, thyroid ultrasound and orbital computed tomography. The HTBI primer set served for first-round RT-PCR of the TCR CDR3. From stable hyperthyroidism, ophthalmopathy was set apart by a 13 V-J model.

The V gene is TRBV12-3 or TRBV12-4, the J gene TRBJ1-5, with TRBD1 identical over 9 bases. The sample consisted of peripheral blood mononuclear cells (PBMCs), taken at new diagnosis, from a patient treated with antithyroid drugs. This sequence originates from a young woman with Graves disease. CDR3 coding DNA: TGTGCCAGCAGTACACAGGGGGCTGGCAGTCAGCCCCAGCATTTT. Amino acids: CASSTQGAGSQPQHF.